The sequence of this TCR beta chain was determined in a study of T cells after posttransplantation cyclophosphamide. Findings and limits, study-wide: TRB clonality was highly associated with recipient CMV seropositivity and reactivation. Donor CD8+ memory clones often dominated recipient blood repertoires at later times.

This clone was seen many times. Its antigen remains unidentified. The germline V gene has CDR1 LNHNV and CDR2 YYDKDF (reference sequence). The germline V and J ends were trimmed by 3 bases and 2 bases, with 5 bases remaining between them. There are 13 residues in the CDR3. The related graft donor's blood sample was taken on the day of bone marrow donation. Assay: immunoSEQ multiplex PCR; the TCRdb copy retains only in-frame clones and omits some. In total the sample includes approximately 35,000 clones, none of them seen once. The chain employs TRBV15 and TRBJ1-3; unclear D gene. Material for sequencing was PBMCs. The source of this sequence is a woman in her 30s in good health and a related stem cell transplant donor. In nucleotides, the CDR3 is TGTGCCACCAGCAGGCAGGCTGGAAACACCATATATTTT. Residues: CATSRQAGNTIYF.